Detailed here is one TCR beta chain. The data were taken from a study of blood T cell repertoires in COVID-19. In the study overall: Sources were T cells, B-cell-depleted T cells, or PBMCs; the material itself was cDNA or gDNA.

TCRdb's copy holds only in-frame clones and misses some; the assay was immunoSEQ multiplex PCR. The table lists 70,000 or so clones, around 86% of them singletons, with 9.5% to 13% in the top ten. CDR1 is SNHLY, CDR2 FYNNEI, per germline. The CDR3 runs to 13 residues. V shed 7 bases and J 5 bases; nucleotides not matched to a gene: 5. The sample was peripheral blood. The clonotype originates from a woman under 30 with acute or convalescent COVID-19. The rearrangement joins TRBV2 to TRBJ2-5, with 9 bases identical to TRBD1. The CDR3 DNA is TGTGCCAGCACAGGACAGGGGAGGGAGACCCAGTACTTC. As protein: CASTGQGRETQYF.